Shown below are 19 T cell receptor beta chains from a single sample sequenced in a study of blood T cell repertoires in COVID-19. The table came from immunoSEQ multiplex PCR; TCRdb's copy has only in-frame clones and leaves some out. The sample has fewer than 70,000 clones; 90% to 95% are singletons. Specimen: peripheral blood. Every receptor here comes from a man in his fifties or sixties with active COVID-19.

This clone has a handful of counts. This chain joins TRBV18 and TRBJ1-1; 8 bases match TRBD1. V lost 3 bases and J lost 3; bases outside the gene matches: 6. The CDR3 contains 15 residues. In germline, CDR1 is KGHSH, CDR2 LQKENI. The CDR3 loop is CASSPIRDRYTEAFF. The CDR3 nucleotides read TGTGCCAGCTCACCGATCCGGGACAGGTACACTGAAGCTTTCTTT.

The chain joins TRBV28 to TRBJ1-2; 8 bases line up with TRBD1. Germline V CDR1 and CDR2: MDHEN, SYDVKM. This CDR3 comprises 17 residues. V lost 4 bases and J lost 5; bases outside the gene matches: 15. As DNA, the CDR3 is TGTGCCAGCAGTTCTCCCCCGCAGGGGGCAACCTCTTATGGCTACACCTTC. It translates to CASSSPPQGATSYGYTF.

The J gene is TRBJ1-5, the V gene TRBV21-1; TRBD1 is the table's D call and was not checked against the DNA. TRBV21-1 is annotated as a pseudogene. The CDR3 has 16 residues. The CDR3 reads CASSKALGSSNQPQHF. As DNA, the CDR3 is TGTGCCAGCAGCAAAGCCTTGGGCTCAAGCAATCAGCCCCAGCATTTT.

V usage is TRBV5-4 and J usage is TRBJ2-6; tentative D call: TRBD2 (6 bases). Germline CDR1 is SGHNT and CDR2 is YYREEE (reference sequence). This CDR3 comprises 17 residues. Trimming removed 4 bases at V and 0 bases at J, with 14 bases between. The CDR3 nucleotides are TGTGCCAGCAGCGCGGGACTTCCGAGCTCTGGGGCCAACGTCCTGACTTTC. Its protein product is CASSAGLPSSGANVLTF.

This clone was counted a single time. The chain recombines TRBV6-5 with TRBJ1-2, with D maybe TRBD1 (6 bases). V was clipped by 0 bases and J by 0 bases, with 8 bases between them. The CDR3 runs 15 residues. CDR1 is MNHEY, CDR2 SVGAGI, per germline. CDR3 sequence (DNA): TGTGCCAGCAGTTACTCTGGGACAACTAACTATGGCTACACCTTC. It translates to CASSYSGTTNYGYTF.

The chain combines TRBV4-1 with TRBJ2-3; 12 positions match TRBD2. This CDR3 has 18 residues. The junction had 4 bases not matched to a gene; V was cut back by 0 bases and J by 0 bases. Germline V gives CDR1 MGHRA, CDR2 YSYEKL. In DNA, the CDR3 is TGCGCCAGCAGCCAAGATCGGACTAGCGGGACCAGCACAGATACGCAGTATTTT. This codes for CASSQDRTSGTSTDTQYF.

The gene calls are TRBV7-9 and TRBJ2-7, with 8 bases fitting TRBD2. V shed 1 base, J shed 7 bases, and the junction held 9 bases outside the gene matches. The CDR3 runs to 15 residues. Germline assignment: CDR1 SEHNR and CDR2 FQNEAQ (reference sequence). DNA of the CDR3: TGTGCCAGCAGCTTAGGGTTAGCGGGATGGGAAGAGCAGTACTTC. Amino acids: CASSLGLAGWEEQYF. The full variable domain, in which reference TRBV7-9 and TRBJ2-7 provide the parts outside the CDR3, is DTGVSQNPRHKITKRGQNVTFRCDPISEHNRLYWYRQTLGQGPEFLTYFQNEAQLEKSRLLSDRFSAERPKGSFSTLEIQRTEQGDSAMYLCASSLGLAGWEEQYFGPGTRLTVT.

The V gene is TRBV6-5, the J gene TRBJ1-5; unclear D gene. Germline loops: CDR1 MNHEY, CDR2 SVGAGI. The V end lost 3 bases, the J end lost 6 bases, and 6 bases lay between the germline ends. This CDR3 spans 12 amino acids. The CDR3 region is CASSYLAQPQHF. Written as DNA, the CDR3 is TGTGCCAGCAGTTATTTGGCTCAGCCCCAGCATTTT.

On this clone: One junction end disagrees with the germline gene, perhaps due to a read error. The chain combines TRBV9 with TRBJ2-3, with 10 bases lining up with TRBD1. The CDR3 runs to 16 residues. CDR1 is SGDLS and CDR2 is YYNGEE in the germline V gene. CDR3: CASSAGGTGETDTRYF. The CDR3 DNA reads TGTGCCAGCAGCGCGGGGGGGACAGGGGAAACAGATACGCGGTATTTT.

The V gene is TRBV6-1, the J gene TRBJ2-5; no firm D call. Trimming removed 1 base from V and 6 bases from J, with 6 bases in between. The CDR3 is 12 residues long. Germline CDR1 reads MNHNS; CDR2 reads SASEGT. DNA of the CDR3: TGTGCCAGCAGTGAAGGTAAAAAGACCCAGTACTTC. Protein sequence: CASSEGKKTQYF.

The J gene is TRBJ2-1, the V gene TRBV6-6, with D possibly matching TRBD1 (5 bases). Germline CDR1 MNHNY, CDR2 SVGAGI (reference sequence). Trimming pared 0 bases from V and 15 bases from J, leaving 15 bases between. CDR3 size: 13 residues. The CDR3 bases are TGTGCCAGCAGTTACTCCCAGGCAGGGCTGCCGTTCTTC. This codes for CASSYSQAGLPFF.

In this sample, this clone turned up once. This chain uses TRBV15 with TRBJ2-3, with D uncertain. Looked up from germline, CDR1 is LNHNV and CDR2 is YYDKDF (reference sequence). This CDR3 region has 13 residues. Trimming cost V 0 bases and J 6 bases, with 7 bases left between them. CDR3 region: CATSRDPEDTQYF. DNA of the CDR3: TGTGCCACCAGCAGAGATCCCGAGGATACGCAGTATTTT.

The V gene is TRBV7-2, the J gene TRBJ2-1; a possible D gene is TRBD1 (8 bases). This CDR3 spans 19 amino acids. Trimming left V 0 bases short and J 2 bases short, with 20 bases between. Germline lookup yields CDR1 SGHTA and CDR2 FQGNSA. The CDR3: CASSLAGGGWTGTYNEQFF. CDR3 bases: TGTGCCAGCAGCTTAGCAGGGGGGGGTTGGACAGGGACCTACAATGAGCAGTTCTTC.

The genes are TRBV5-1 and TRBJ2-5; possibly TRBD2 for D (5 bases). Trimming pared 0 bases from V and 5 bases from J, leaving 11 bases between. The CDR3 consists of 14 residues. The germline gives CDR1 SGHRS, CDR2 YFSETQ. CDR3 in DNA: TGCGCCAGCAGCTTGGAGGACTTAAGCGAGACCCAGTACTTC. It codes for CASSLEDLSETQYF.

The rearrangement joins TRBV6-1 to TRBJ1-6; perhaps TRBD1 as D (6 bases). This CDR3 spans 17 amino acids. Deletions cut 1 base from V and 0 bases from J, with 10 bases between. The V gene's germline CDR1 is MNHNS and CDR2 SASEGT. CDR3 amino acids: CASSEGGPGSYNSPLHF. The DNA for the CDR3 is TGTGCCAGCAGTGAAGGGGGGCCGGGCTCCTATAATTCACCCCTCCACTTT.

The chain couples TRBV14 to TRBJ1-2; TRBD1 might be the D (6 bases). This CDR3 comprises 13 residues. Trimming took off 1 base at V and 4 bases at J, with 7 bases between the two ends. Looked up from germline, CDR1 is SGHDN and CDR2 is FVKESK. CDR3: CASSQGTAYGYTF. The DNA of the CDR3 is TGTGCCAGCAGCCAAGGGACAGCCTATGGCTACACCTTC.

J is TRBJ2-5 and V is TRBV7-2; no clear D. The CDR3 runs 14 residues. Germline CDR1 is SGHTA and CDR2 is FQGNSA. Trimming cost V 2 bases and J 1 base, with 8 bases left between them. Written as DNA, the CDR3 is TGTGCCAGCAGCTTATATGGCTCCCAAGAGACCCAGTACTTC. Its translation: CASSLYGSQETQYF.

The genes are TRBV15 and TRBJ2-2, with 8 nucleotides matching TRBD1. V lost 0 bases to trimming and J lost 4 bases; unmatched junction nucleotides: 7. This CDR3 spans 17 amino acids. Germline V gene data show CDR1 as LNHNV and CDR2 as YYDKDF (reference sequence). CDR3 protein: CATSRDLGRGRTGELFF. The CDR3 coding sequence is TGTGCCACCAGCAGAGATCTGGGCAGGGGGCGCACCGGGGAGCTGTTTTTT.

The chain combines TRBV9 with TRBJ1-1, with D uncertain. Per the germline V gene, CDR1 is SGDLS and CDR2 is YYNGEE. V gave up 0 bases and J gave up 4 bases, with 7 bases separating them. This CDR3 comprises 13 residues. CDR3 region: CASSVDGSTEAFF. Here the CDR3 DNA reads TGTGCCAGCAGCGTAGACGGGAGCACTGAAGCTTTCTTT. Complete variable domain (other parts from reference TRBV9 and TRBJ1-1): DSGVTQTPKHLITATGQRVTLRCSPRSGDLSVYWYQQSLDQGLQFLIQYYNGEERAKGNILERFSAQQFPDLHSELNLSSLELGDSALYFCASSVDGSTEAFFGQGTRLTVV.